This T cell receptor beta chain was sequenced during a study of OX40 agonist ivuxolimab in advanced cancers. Notes on the research overall: Ivuxolimab was a fully human IgG2 agonistic monoclonal antibody targeting the costimulatory receptor OX40 (CD134). Intravenous ivuxolimab was administered to patients every 2 weeks at six dose levels: 0.01, 0.1, 0.3, 1.5, 3 and 10 mg/kg. Among the approximately 54 dose-escalation patients, approximately 20 had hepatocellular carcinoma, about 15 melanoma, 9 renal cell carcinoma and 9 head and neck cancer. In the dose-escalation cohort, 65% to 90% of patients were male, and the mean age was roughly 60 years, with a range of 23 to 79. Patients were allowed to have had prior anti-PD-1, anti-PD-L1 or anti-CTLA-4 therapy, and around 40% of the dose-escalation patients had previously received checkpoint inhibitors. Partial responses were achieved by three dose-escalation patients, of whom one had hepatocellular carcinoma and two had cutaneous melanoma. Peripheral TCRbeta sequencing was intended to test whether TCR sequence diversity was altered and clonal T-cell expansion was caused by ivuxolimab. The paper covers the monotherapy dose-escalation part of the phase I ivuxolimab trial, which included N of about 56 patients.

CDR1 and CDR2, looked up from the germline V gene (reference sequence), are MNHEY and SMNVEV. The CDR3 spans 15 residues, from the cysteine through the phenylalanine. Of all the DNA, just the CDR3 is kept, 45 bases in frame from base 1. Deletion took 3 bases off V and 1 base off J, with a span of 11 bases between the germline ends. The full study reports these points: Low levels of normalized T-cell clonal expansion were also shown by some nonresponding patients. After ivuxolimab, CD8+ T cells had more expanded clones than CD4+ T cells on average. Clonal expansion of both CD4+ and CD8+ blood T cells was observed from baseline to week 6 at doses 0.1 to 3.0 mg/kg. In the 0.1-3.0 mg/kg groups, partial responders were among the patients with the lowest normalized peripheral clonal expansion, particularly in CD8+ T cells. The antigen specificity of the peripheral T cells that underwent clonal expansion was not determined.

Notes on this clone: The antigen this receptor binds is unknown. Base qualities are missing; no much larger clone stands one base away.

Genomic DNA was isolated from the sorted cells so that the TCRbeta CDR3 region could be sequenced. The immunoSEQ Assay was used to sequence the TCRbeta CDR3 regions. TCRdb took over this immuneACCESS table, retaining in-frame rearrangements with V and J assigned. Such tables are incomplete; in checked studies, under half of the missing clones stem from an unresolved V gene, and the remainder is unexplained. The sample table contains approximately 40,000 clones; only one count was recorded for about 88% of them. The ten biggest clones cover 12% of the sample. Patients with a history of autoimmune disease or receiving systemic immunosuppression were excluded from the trial. Peripheral blood for TCR sequencing was collected from all dose cohorts at baseline, on cycle 4 day 1, and on cycle 7 day 1. The samples were drawn from a first-in-human, open-label, multicenter phase I dose-escalation trial of ivuxolimab. Adults with locally advanced or metastatic head and neck squamous cell, hepatocellular, melanoma or renal cell carcinoma were enrolled in the trial. Before TCR sequencing, CD4+ T cells and CD8+ T cells from peripheral blood were sorted into separate populations.

This clonotype was sampled from an adult with an advanced solid tumor such as melanoma, head and neck, liver or kidney cancer. Sequencing used CD4+ or CD8+ T cells sorted from blood, obtained in a trial of the OX40 agonist ivuxolimab. The chain is made from TRBV27 and TRBJ2-3; there is no confident call for the D gene. The CDR3 region has the sequence CASSLAPLGTDTQYF. At the DNA level, the sequence is TGTGCCAGCAGTTTGGCCCCACTGGGCACAGATACGCAGTATTTT.